This TCR beta chain was recorded in a study of vaccination and CD4 T cells after COVID-19. Overall study context: Blood was drawn a median roughly 79 days post second dose, range 14 to 241. Study conclusions and caveats: Post-vaccination reactive clonotypes (median roughly 35) did not differ significantly from post-infection (21).

J gave up 4 bases and V 2 bases, and 9 bases lay outside the gene matches. The V gene's germline CDR1 is MNHEY and CDR2 SVGAGI. There are 18 residues in the CDR3. The study sequenced cultured CD4+ T cell DNA using the Oncomine TCR Beta short-read assay. Investigators isolated genomic DNA from cultured CD4+ T cells. TCRdb used MiXCR to reprocess the PCR reads, holding one entry per CDR3 protein. The table has roughly 12,000 distinct CDR3 sequences, 47% seen once; the top ten hold roughly 25%. The treatment here: roughly 10-day PBMC culture with coronavirus spike peptide pools or control peptides (ViraFEST assay). In the ViraFEST assay, peptide-pool expansion preceded TCR sequencing of expanded clonotypes. This clonotype has a handful of counts. Its antigen is as yet unknown.

This chain links TRBV6-5 with TRBJ2-7; TRBD2 agrees at 15 bases. Source material: CD4+ T cells from blood, cultured in vitro. This sequence was found in a human donor who had recovered from COVID-19. The CDR3 here is CASSYRTSGRANKYEQYF. CDR3 coding DNA: TGTGCCAGCAGTTACCGGACTAGCGGGAGGGCCAATAAGTACGAGCAGTACTTC.